The entry below gives a single TCR beta chain sequence along with its context. The target antigen is unknown. This record comes from a study of cytomegalovirus exposure and HLA in healthy donors. Study conclusions and caveats: Later genetic work tied a missense DCLRE1C variant to beta-chain V and J trimming. In a later analysis, at a false discovery rate of 0.05, over 15,000 TCR beta sequences were associated with HLA alleles. Later analysis showed TCR association rates varying by HLA locus, highest for DRB1 and lowest for HLA-C. An analysis that came later showed most CMV-associated TCR beta chains appearing HLA-restricted.

Germline CDR1 and CDR2: SGHTS and YDEGEE. V lost 6 bases, J lost 7 bases, and 11 bases lay in between. The CDR3 is made up of 12 amino acids. PCR involved 60 Vbeta and 13 Jbeta primers. Here immunoSEQ multiplex PCR was the method, and the copy in TCRdb shows in-frame clones only, minus some. The table lists about 82,000 clones, 65% to 90% of them singletons. This sequence originates from a man in his sixties or seventies in good health and CMV-seropositive. Sequencing was done on a sample of PBMCs. The rearrangement links TRBV5-8 to TRBJ1-5; D gene ambiguous. In DNA form, the CDR3 reads TGTGCCAGCAACCTAGTTGGGCAGCCCCAGCATTTT. Translated: CASNLVGQPQHF.